Each of the 21 T cell receptor beta chains below was sequenced from the same sample in a study of T cells after yellow fever vaccination. TCRdb called the 5' RACE reads again in MiXCR, with one record for every CDR3 protein. The sample holds 78,000 or so distinct CDR3 sequences; around 7% are singletons and the top ten take approximately 28%. Sample: CD8+ T cells sorted from PBMCs, taken about 10 days after the first yellow fever vaccination. The receptors stem from a man younger than 30 who received the YFV17D yellow fever vaccine.

This clonotype has at least ten counts. This chain uses TRBV7-6 with TRBJ1-5; 8 nucleotides line up with TRBD1. The CDR3 is made up of 17 amino acids. Per the germline V gene, CDR1 is SGHVS and CDR2 is FNYEAQ. V lost 5 bases and J lost 0; bases outside the gene matches: 9. CDR3 coding DNA: TGTGCCAGCAGCGCCGGGACAGGCCTGTATAGCAATCAGCCCCAGCATTTT. Its protein is CASSAGTGLYSNQPQHF.

This clonotype was recorded many times. The chain combines TRBV27 with TRBJ2-1, with TRBD2 as a possible D gene (6 bases). The CDR3 has 14 amino acids. The germline V gene has CDR1 MNHEY and CDR2 SMNVEV (reference sequence). V lost 2 bases to trimming and J lost 10 bases, with 15 bases between them. This chain's CDR3 is CASSLRRGPGEQFF. The CDR3 DNA reads as TGTGCCAGCAGTTTAAGGCGGGGTCCGGGAGAGCAGTTCTTC.

In its sample, this clonotype ranks as medium-sized (0.01 to 0.1%). The V call is TRBV5-1, the J call TRBJ2-2; a weak D match, TRBD1 (6 bases). V was clipped by 4 bases and J by 1 base, with 8 bases between them. CDR1 is SGHRS and CDR2 is YFSETQ in the germline V gene. The CDR3 is 14 residues long. The CDR3, as DNA: TGCGCCAGCAGCCTGACAGGGAACACCGGGGAGCTGTTTTTT. Its translation is CASSLTGNTGELFF. Filled out from reference TRBV5-1 and TRBJ2-2, the complete variable domain reads KAGVTQTPRYLIKTRGQQVTLSCSPISGHRSVSWYQQTPGQGLQFLFEYFSETQRNKGNFPGRFSGRQFSNSRSEMNVSTLELGDSALYLCASSLTGNTGELFFGEGSRLTVL.

This clonotype was observed many times. The rearrangement joins TRBV4-1 to TRBJ2-1; D may be TRBD2 (5 bases). The germline CDR1 and CDR2 sequences are MGHRA and YSYEKL. Trimming took 4 bases from V and 5 from J, leaving 12 bases between them. CDR3 length: 14 residues. In nucleotides, the CDR3 is TGCGCCAGCAGCCCCGCTGGAGGAAACAATGAGCAGTTCTTC. This encodes CASSPAGGNNEQFF.

This rearrangement joins TRBV28 to TRBJ2-3, with 9 bases that match TRBD2. Germline loops: CDR1 MDHEN, CDR2 SYDVKM. With 5 bases clipped from V and 1 base from J, the junction kept 4 bases outside the gene matches. The CDR3 is made up of 15 amino acids. The DNA of the CDR3 is TGTGCCAGCAGTCGGCTAGCGGGGCGCACAGATACGCAGTATTTT. Protein sequence: CASSRLAGRTDTQYF.

This clonotype was seen ten or more times. The rearrangement joins TRBV20-1 to TRBJ1-2; 7 bases align to TRBD1. The CDR3 loop spans 14 amino acids. V lost 6 bases to trimming and J lost 4 bases; unmatched junction nucleotides: 11. Germline V lookup: CDR1 DFQATT, CDR2 SNEGSKA (reference sequence). This CDR3 reads CSADRRDRRYGYTF. The CDR3 DNA sequence: TGCAGTGCGGATCGCCGGGACAGACGCTATGGCTACACCTTC.

This clonotype showed up many times. J is TRBJ1-2 and V is TRBV4-3; a possible D gene is TRBD1 (5 bases). Germline CDR1 reads LGHNA; CDR2 reads YSLEER. V lost 2 bases, J lost 6 bases, and 10 bases lay in between. The CDR3 has 13 amino acids. CDR3 protein: CASSQWSGDGYTF. DNA of the CDR3: TGCGCCAGCAGCCAATGGTCGGGGGATGGCTACACCTTC.

This clonotype was seen ten or more times. V gene TRBV7-6 combines with J gene TRBJ2-3, with 10 nucleotides matching TRBD1. This CDR3 is built from 14 residues. The trim removed 5 bases at V and 2 bases at J, leaving 1 base unmatched. The germline V gene has CDR1 SGHVS and CDR2 FNYEAQ. This CDR3 reads CASSGQGVTDTQYF. The CDR3 DNA is TGTGCCAGCAGCGGACAGGGGGTCACAGATACGCAGTATTTT.

Many counts were recorded for this clonotype. The V gene is TRBV13, the J gene TRBJ2-7; 7 bases are shared with TRBD1. The germline V gene has CDR1 PRHDT and CDR2 FYEKMQ (reference sequence). The CDR3 runs to 15 residues. With 4 bases clipped from V and 6 bases from J, the junction kept 12 bases outside the gene matches. CDR3 in amino acids: CASSSFGQEGGEQYV. The CDR3 coding sequence is TGTGCCAGCAGCTCCTTTGGACAGGAAGGCGGCGAGCAGTACGTC.

DNA for the CDR3: TGTGCCAGCAGTTTATATGGGACAGCTAGGGGGGATTCACCCCTCCACTTT. Encoded protein: CASSLYGTARGDSPLHF. The chain combines TRBV12-3 or TRBV12-4 with TRBJ1-6; 7 bases are shared with TRBD1. The junction had 12 bases not matched to a gene; V was cut back by 2 bases and J by 8 bases. The CDR3 contains 17 residues.

The V call is TRBV19, the J call TRBJ1-2; TRBD1 aligns across 11 bases. V gave up 10 bases and J gave up 0 bases; unmatched junction bases: 7. The CDR3 extends over 15 amino acids. CDR1 and CDR2 (germline): LNHDA, SQIVND (reference sequence). CDR3 in amino acids: CATEDRGLTNYGYTF. The CDR3 DNA is TGTGCCACTGAGGACAGGGGGCTTACTAACTATGGCTACACCTTC.

This clonotype was seen more than once but under ten times. The genes are TRBV20-1 and TRBJ2-5, with 11 bases lining up with TRBD2. This CDR3 region has 17 residues. V was clipped by 4 bases and J by 1 base; unmatched bases: 11. Germline CDR1 is DFQATT and CDR2 is SNEGSKA (reference sequence). DNA of the CDR3: TGCAGTGCTACAAAGGTAGAGGGACTAGCGGCCCAAGAGACCCAGTACTTC. The encoded protein is CSATKVEGLAAQETQYF.

CDR3 nucleotide sequence: TGTGCCAGTAGTATCCAGGGGGTTGGCACTGAAGCTTTCTTT. Protein sequence: CASSIQGVGTEAFF. V is TRBV19 and J is TRBJ1-1; 7 nucleotides agree with TRBD1. The trim removed 3 bases at V and 4 bases at J, leaving 5 bases unmatched. There are 14 residues in the CDR3. Germline V gene sequence: CDR1 LNHDA, CDR2 SQIVND (reference sequence).

This clonotype has a handful of counts. CDR3 sequence reads: CASSYLRTQYF. The CDR3 DNA reads TGTGCCAGCAGTTACCTGAGGACCCAGTACTTC. The chain combines TRBV6-6 with TRBJ2-5, with no clear D. The V gene lost 2 bases and the J gene lost 7 bases, with 5 bases spanning the gap. The length of the CDR3 is 11 residues. Per germline, CDR1 MNHNY and CDR2 SVGAGI (reference sequence).

About this clonotype: Mismatch with germline at one junction end may stem from a read error. The chain is built from TRBV4-1 and TRBJ1-1; D perhaps matches TRBD1 (5 bases). CDR3 length equals 16 residues. Germline assignment: CDR1 MGHRA and CDR2 YSYEKL. This chain's CDR3 is CARSQDLRGGNTEAFF. The CDR3 DNA is TGCGCCAGAAGCCAAGATCTACGGGGGGGGAACACTGAAGCTTTCTTT.

This clonotype has a count of ten or more. The chain uses TRBV4-1 and TRBJ1-2, with TRBD1 as a possible D gene (6 bases). The germline V gene has CDR1 MGHRA and CDR2 YSYEKL. V was trimmed by 4 bases and J by 4 bases, leaving 13 bases between them. CDR3 length equals 14 residues. CDR3 amino acids: CASSPPGQFYGYTF. CDR3 coding DNA: TGCGCCAGCAGCCCTCCAGGACAGTTCTATGGCTACACCTTC.

This clonotype has at least ten counts. The junction departs from the called germline gene at one end, perhaps through a read error. This chain joins TRBV20-1 and TRBJ2-1; no clear D. CDR1 is DFQATT and CDR2 is SNEGSKA in the germline V gene (reference sequence). This CDR3 spans 12 amino acids. This CDR3 reads CSARGSYNEQFF. The DNA of the CDR3 is TGCAGTGCCAGAGGCTCCTACAATGAGCAGTTCTTC.

Here the CDR3 reads CASGTAYGSNQPQHF. The DNA of the CDR3 is TGTGCCAGTGGGACGGCTTATGGTAGCAATCAGCCCCAGCATTTT. The chain employs TRBV19 and TRBJ1-5, with D possibly TRBD1 on 5 matching bases. Germline CDR1 reads LNHDA; CDR2 reads SQIVND (reference sequence). Trimming left V 8 bases short and J 0 bases short, with 14 bases between. The CDR3 totals 15 residues.

At least ten counts were recorded for this clonotype. The genes are TRBV6-5 and TRBJ2-3, with a possible D match to TRBD2 (5 bases). CDR1 is MNHEY, CDR2 SVGAGI, per germline. The CDR3 runs 13 residues. The ends were cut back, 7 bases at V and 5 bases at J, with 13 bases in the middle. CDR3 DNA: TGTGCCAGCACCGGAGGTTCATTAGATACGCAGTATTTT. Its translation is CASTGGSLDTQYF.

Ten or more counts support this clonotype. The rearrangement uses TRBV13 and TRBJ2-5; either TRBD1 or TRBD2 may fit D (5 bases each). CDR1 is PRHDT and CDR2 is FYEKMQ in the germline V gene (reference sequence). The CDR3 covers 14 residues. Trimming removed 1 base from V and 2 bases from J, with 8 bases in between. In nucleotides, the CDR3 is TGTGCCAGCAGCTTAGTGGGGGATCAAGAGACCCAGTACTTC. Translated: CASSLVGDQETQYF.

This clonotype appeared many times. This sequence joins TRBV12-3 or TRBV12-4 and TRBJ1-2; a possible D gene is TRBD1 (5 bases). This CDR3 is built from 13 residues. V was cut by 7 bases and J by 4 bases, with 13 bases left in between. This CDR3 is CASTLMGPYGYTF. The CDR3 region has the DNA TGTGCCAGCACTCTTATGGGGCCCTATGGCTACACCTTC.